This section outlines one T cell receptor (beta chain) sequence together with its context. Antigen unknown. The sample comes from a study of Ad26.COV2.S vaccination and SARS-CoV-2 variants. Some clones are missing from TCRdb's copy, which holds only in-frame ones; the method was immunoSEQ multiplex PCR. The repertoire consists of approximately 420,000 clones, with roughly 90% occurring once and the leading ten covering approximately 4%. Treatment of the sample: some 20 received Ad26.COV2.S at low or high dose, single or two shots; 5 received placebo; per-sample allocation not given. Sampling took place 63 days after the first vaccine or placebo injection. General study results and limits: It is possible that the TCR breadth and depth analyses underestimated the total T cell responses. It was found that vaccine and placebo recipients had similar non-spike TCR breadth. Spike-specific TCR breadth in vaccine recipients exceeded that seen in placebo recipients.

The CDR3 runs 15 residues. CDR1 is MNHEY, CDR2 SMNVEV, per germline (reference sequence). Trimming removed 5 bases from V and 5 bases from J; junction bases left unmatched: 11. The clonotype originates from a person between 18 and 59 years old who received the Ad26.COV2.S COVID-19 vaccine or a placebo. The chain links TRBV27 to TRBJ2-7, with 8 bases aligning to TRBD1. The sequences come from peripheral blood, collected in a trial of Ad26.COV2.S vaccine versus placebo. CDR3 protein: CASSHKDRESNEQYF. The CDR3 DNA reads TGTGCCAGCAGTCACAAGGACAGGGAATCCAACGAGCAGTACTTC.